This TCR beta chain came from a study of blood T cell repertoires in COVID-19. As for the study in general: Samples came from the United States, Italy and Spain, spanning acute and convalescent COVID-19. T cells, B-cell-depleted T cells, or PBMCs provided the cDNA or gDNA that served as material.

Original processing notes: Reference gene primer amplification yielded estimated nucleated cell counts. Clones were read by immunoSEQ multiplex PCR, and TCRdb kept only the in-frame ones, dropping some. V and J calls and clone size are copied from that table; D and trimming were computed from the DNA. Of 210,000 or so clones in the sample, more than 75% are singletons; the top ten hold 1.9%. The CDR3 has 13 amino acids. The germline gives CDR1 KGHSH, CDR2 LQKENI. V lost 2 bases and J 7 bases, leaving 9 bases between the germline ends. The clonotype comes from a man aged 35 to 55 with active or convalescent COVID-19. The specimen was peripheral blood. The chain is built from TRBV18 and TRBJ1-5, with TRBD1 as a possible D gene (6 bases). The DNA of the CDR3 is TGTGCCAGCTCACCAGACCAGGGGCAGCCCCAGCATTTT. This gives the protein CASSPDQGQPQHF.